Below are 21 T cell receptor beta chains sequenced from a single sample in a study of T-cell reconstitution after alpha-beta-depleted transplantation in children. Preparing the TCRbeta library involved the use of unique molecular identifiers. TCRdb independently ran MiXCR on the PCR reads; one entry per CDR3 protein. Of 350,000 to 400,000 distinct CDR3 sequences in the sample, about an eighth were seen once. The source was PBMCs, collected from the stem cell graft. The receptors shown here come from a human donor who donated a stem cell graft to a child with Fanconi anemia.

As to this clonotype: A much larger clone differs from this one at a single base, so this may be a read error. This CDR3 fails to terminate in the conserved phenylalanine or tryptophan, so it likely reflects a read error. The chain joins TRBV3-1 to TRBJ1-2, with 8 positions matching TRBD1. The J segment lost 4 bases and the V segment lost 0 bases, leaving 4 bases of the junction unmatched. Per germline, CDR1 LGHDT and CDR2 YNNKEL (reference sequence). This CDR3 spans 15 amino acids. CDR3 protein: CASSQEGTGVYGYTC. The DNA of the CDR3 is TGTGCCAGCAGCCAAGAGGGGACAGGAGTCTATGGCTACACCTGC.

V and J are TRBV7-9 and TRBJ2-1; possible D gene TRBD1, 5 bases. The CDR3 is made up of 14 amino acids. Per the germline V gene, CDR1 is SEHNR and CDR2 is FQNEAQ (reference sequence). V gave up 8 bases and J gave up 0 bases, with 11 bases separating them. The CDR3 DNA is TGTGCCAGCGGCAAGGGGTCCTCCTACAATGAGCAGTTCTTC. Amino acids: CASGKGSSYNEQFF.

The rearrangement joins TRBV7-9 to TRBJ1-2, with D uncertain. The V end lost 5 bases, the J end lost 14 bases, and 18 bases lay between the germline ends. The CDR3 has 12 amino acids. CDR1 is SEHNR, CDR2 FQNEAQ, per germline (reference sequence). CDR3 nucleotide sequence: TGTGCCAGCAGCCTCCCAGCAGCCCCCTCGACCTTC. It is translated as CASSLPAAPSTF.

In its sample, this clonotype was seen many times. V usage is TRBV20-1 and J usage is TRBJ1-4, with TRBD1 matching 10 bases. Germline CDR1 DFQATT, CDR2 SNEGSKA (reference sequence). This CDR3 has 14 amino acids. The junction had 4 bases not matched to a gene; V was cut back by 5 bases and J by 4 bases. CDR3 sequence: CSASDRGFNEKLFF. The DNA for the CDR3 is TGCAGTGCTTCGGACAGGGGGTTTAATGAAAAACTGTTTTTT.

This clonotype was detected many times. The gene calls are TRBV28 and TRBJ1-1; the D gene is possibly TRBD1 (6 bases). The germline V and J ends were trimmed by 6 bases and 4 bases, with 9 bases remaining between them. There are 12 residues in the CDR3. The germline CDR1 and CDR2 sequences are MDHEN and SYDVKM. The DNA for the CDR3 is TGTGCCAGCAGGTGGGGGCCCACTGAAGCTTTCTTT. It encodes CASRWGPTEAFF.

This chain uses TRBV9 with TRBJ2-3; no firm D call. The CDR3 sequence is 17 residues long. In germline, CDR1 is SGDLS, CDR2 YYNGEE. The V gene lost 0 bases and the J gene lost 2 bases, with 16 bases spanning the gap. CDR3 bases: TGTGCCAGCAGCGTAGTTAGCCAGGTTCTTAACACAGATACGCAGTATTTT. Its translation: CASSVVSQVLNTDTQYF.

The table lists this clonotype with a few counts. The chain combines TRBV7-9 with TRBJ1-1; no clear D gene. The CDR3 length is 11 residues. Germline V CDR1 and CDR2: SEHNR, FQNEAQ (reference sequence). The V gene lost 5 bases and the J gene lost 11 bases, with 12 bases spanning the gap. CDR3 sequence: CASSRTLTAFF. The CDR3 DNA reads TGTGCCAGCAGCCGGACTCTGACGGCTTTCTTT.

The rearrangement joins TRBV7-9 to TRBJ2-1, with 7 bases lining up with TRBD1. CDR3 size: 15 residues. Looked up from germline, CDR1 is SEHNR and CDR2 is FQNEAQ (reference sequence). After removal of 8 bases from V and 9 bases from J, the junction contained 16 bases not matched to a gene. CDR3 region: CASAPTGSRLGEQFF. The CDR3 DNA reads TGTGCCAGCGCTCCGACAGGGTCCAGGCTAGGTGAGCAGTTCTTC.

This clonotype was counted ten times or more. The rearrangement joins TRBV18 to TRBJ1-1; 9 bases line up with TRBD1. V gave up 6 bases and J gave up 3 bases; unmatched junction bases: 5. The CDR3 is 14 amino acids. From germline, CDR1 is KGHSH and CDR2 LQKENI. The CDR3 bases are TGTGCCAGCTCTATACGGGACAGGGACACTGAAGCTTTCTTT. Protein: CASSIRDRDTEAFF.

The V and J genes are TRBV12-3 or TRBV12-4 and TRBJ2-5; 11 bases match TRBD1. CDR3 length: 16 residues. J was trimmed by 5 bases and V by 8 bases; bases with no gene match: 13. The CDR3 sequence is CASSLDGTGGTETQYF. Written as DNA, the CDR3 is TGTGCCAGCTCCTTAGACGGGACAGGGGGGACGGAGACCCAGTACTTC.

There are many counts of this clonotype. V and J are TRBV24-1 and TRBJ2-2, with D possibly matching TRBD1 (7 bases). V was pared by 3 bases and J by 0 bases, with 13 bases between. The CDR3 is 17 residues long. Germline V CDR1 and CDR2: KGHDR, SFDVKD. CDR3 in DNA: TGTGCCACCAGTGATCCCGCGGGACAGTCGAACACCGGGGAGCTGTTTTTT. This sequence encodes CATSDPAGQSNTGELFF.

Turning to this clonotype: This could be a read error, since a much larger clone is one nucleotide away. This chain connects TRBV27 to TRBJ1-3; D uncertain. Germline CDR1 reads MNHEY; CDR2 reads SMNVEV (reference sequence). The CDR3 consists of 14 residues. CDR3 loop: CASSLTISGNTLYF. The CDR3 DNA reads TGTGCCAGCAGTTTGACAATCTCTGGAAACACCCTATATTTT.

This chain links TRBV4-3 with TRBJ1-6; unclear D gene. The CDR3 is made up of 15 amino acids. The germline V gene encodes CDR1 LGHNA and CDR2 YSLEER. Trimming left V 1 base short and J 6 bases short, with 10 bases between. DNA of the CDR3: TGCGCCAGCAGCCAAGCGACGGGTTTTAATTCACCCCTCCACTTT. Its translation: CASSQATGFNSPLHF.

This clonotype was counted many times. The CDR3 reads CATSAMGEDTEAFF. The CDR3 DNA sequence: TGTGCCACCAGCGCGATGGGGGAGGACACTGAAGCTTTCTTT. The chain carries TRBV10-3 and TRBJ1-1; D possibly corresponds to TRBD1 (5 bases). The CDR3 has 14 residues. Germline V lookup: CDR1 ENHRY, CDR2 SYGVKD. Trimming took 10 bases from V and 3 from J, leaving 18 bases between them.

This clonotype was recorded at least ten times. J is TRBJ2-3 and V is TRBV6-2 or TRBV6-3; D not certain. The CDR3 runs to 11 residues. The germline V gene encodes CDR1 MNHEY and CDR2 SVGEGT. V lost 6 bases and J lost 1, with 2 bases in between. The CDR3 here is CASRGTDTQYF. CDR3 bases: TGTGCCAGCAGGGGCACAGATACGCAGTATTTT.

This chain connects TRBV29-1 to TRBJ1-1; possibly TRBD1 for D (6 bases). Trimming shortened V by 6 bases and J by 7 bases, and 12 bases separated the two germline ends. The CDR3 consists of 11 residues. CDR1 is SQVTM, CDR2 ANQGSEA, per germline. CDR3 coding DNA: TGCAGCGTCGTCGTCAGGGGTGAAGCTTTCTTT. This gives the protein CSVVVRGEAFF.

The chain is built from TRBV10-3 and TRBJ1-1; the match to TRBD1 covers 10 bases. This CDR3 contains 14 residues. The germline V gene encodes CDR1 ENHRY and CDR2 SYGVKD. V was pared by 6 bases and J by 4 bases, with 5 bases of the junction left unmatched. The CDR3 sequence: CAIRAGQGVTEAFF. The CDR3 bases are TGTGCCATCAGGGCAGGACAGGGGGTCACTGAAGCTTTCTTT.

The V and J genes are TRBV20-1 and TRBJ1-4; 7 nucleotides align to TRBD1. Trimming at V came to 1 base and at J to 7 bases, leaving 6 bases not matched to a gene. The CDR3 is made up of 14 amino acids. The germline V gene has CDR1 DFQATT and CDR2 SNEGSKA (reference sequence). CDR3 coding DNA: TGCAGTGCTAGAGTGTTAGGGGGCGTTGAAAAACTGTTTTTT. It yields the protein CSARVLGGVEKLFF.

This clonotype was counted ten times or more. V is TRBV2 and J is TRBJ2-2; a possible D gene is TRBD2 (6 bases). Trimming removed 8 bases at V and 1 base at J, with 8 bases between. This CDR3 comprises 13 residues. The germline CDR1 and CDR2 sequences are SNHLY and FYNNEI. CDR3: CASGRWNTGELFF. Here the CDR3 DNA reads TGTGCCAGCGGGAGGTGGAACACCGGGGAGCTGTTTTTT.

This clonotype was detected ten times or more. This chain connects TRBV20-1 to TRBJ1-1; D gene ambiguous. The CDR3 length is 12 residues. The V and J ends lost 3 bases and 3 bases respectively, with 8 bases between them. Germline assignment: CDR1 DFQATT and CDR2 SNEGSKA (reference sequence). The CDR3 DNA sequence: TGCAGTGCTAGCCACTATGACACTGAAGCTTTCTTT. Amino acids: CSASHYDTEAFF.

This clonotype was detected a few times. The chain carries TRBV7-6 and TRBJ2-1, with 8 bases lining up with TRBD1. V was clipped by 4 bases and J by 9 bases; unmatched bases: 8. Germline V gene sequence: CDR1 SGHVS, CDR2 FNYEAQ. The CDR3 runs to 14 residues. CDR3 bases: TGTGCCAGCAGCTCCGGACAGGGAGCGAGTGAGCAGTTCTTC. Translating it yields CASSSGQGASEQFF.